Below are 20 T cell receptor beta chains sequenced from a single sample in a study of T cells in localized non-small cell lung cancer. Only in-frame clones appear in the TCRdb table, and some are missing; sequencing was by immunoSEQ multiplex PCR. The table includes some 40,000 clones, approximately 90% detected once. Sequenced here: peripheral blood, sampled before any cancer treatment. The receptor source for this set is a female donor older than 55 with stage I lung adenocarcinoma.

The CDR3 sequence is CASSLGFWGDEQYF. CDR3 bases: TGTGCCAGCAGCTTAGGTTTTTGGGGCGACGAGCAGTACTTC. The V gene is TRBV7-2, the J gene TRBJ2-7; TRBD1 might be the D (5 bases). Germline CDR1 and CDR2: SGHTA and FQGNSA. Trimming took off 1 base at V and 5 bases at J, with 12 bases between the two ends. CDR3 size: 14 residues. Supplemented by reference TRBV7-2 and TRBJ2-7, the full variable domain reads GAGVSQSPSNKVTEKGKDVELRCDPISGHTALYWYRQSLGQGLEFLIYFQGNSAPDKSGLPSDRFSAERTGGSVSTLTIQRTQQEDSAVYLCASSLGFWGDEQYFGPGTRLTVT.

The chain uses TRBV10-3 and TRBJ1-6; D perhaps matches TRBD1 (5 bases). CDR3 length: 14 residues. The V and J ends lost 6 bases and 4 bases respectively, with 10 bases between them. CDR1 is ENHRY and CDR2 is SYGVKD in the germline V gene. DNA for the CDR3: TGTGCCATCAGCTTAGACAGTTATAATTCACCCCTCCACTTT. Amino acid sequence: CAISLDSYNSPLHF.

The chain joins TRBV7-9 to TRBJ2-7; D is unresolved. The CDR3 sequence is 16 residues long. The germline gives CDR1 SEHNR, CDR2 FQNEAQ (reference sequence). Trimming shortened V by 5 bases and J by 0 bases, and 17 bases separated the two germline ends. The CDR3 DNA sequence: TGTGCCAGCAGCCCTGTACGGATTTCCTTCTCCTACGAGCAGTACTTC. Protein: CASSPVRISFSYEQYF.

V and J are TRBV6-4 and TRBJ2-2; unclear D gene. Between the trimmed V and J ends, which lost 5 bases and 3 bases, there was a span of 10 bases. Germline V gene data show CDR1 as MRHNA and CDR2 as SNTAGT. The CDR3 is made up of 14 amino acids. Written as DNA, the CDR3 is TGTGCCAGCAGTCCAGAGCTCTACACCGGGGAGCTGTTTTTT. Translation: CASSPELYTGELFF.

The chain links TRBV10-1 to TRBJ1-5, with D hard to call. The length of the CDR3 is 14 residues. Germline V gene data show CDR1 as WNHNN and CDR2 as SYGVQD (reference sequence). Trimming cost V 0 bases and J 3 bases, with 6 bases left between them. This chain's CDR3 is CASSESGDNQPQHF. The CDR3 nucleotides read TGCGCCAGCAGTGAGTCGGGAGACAATCAGCCCCAGCATTTT.

V gene TRBV11-2 combines with J gene TRBJ1-1; 9 bases fit TRBD1. The CDR3 has 17 residues. Germline V CDR1 and CDR2: SGHAT, FQNNGV. After removal of 8 bases from V and 3 bases from J, the junction contained 16 bases not matched to a gene. The DNA for the CDR3 is TGTGCCAGCGGGAGCAAAACAGGGGGCCGGTCGGACACTGAAGCTTTCTTT. This gives the protein CASGSKTGGRSDTEAFF.

The rearrangement links TRBV11-2 to TRBJ2-7; D is ambiguous. Trimming left V 6 bases short and J 2 bases short, with 14 bases between. The CDR3 is made up of 14 amino acids. Germline CDR1 SGHAT, CDR2 FQNNGV. The CDR3 bases are TGTGCCAGCAGTTCCGCCACCCTTGCCTACGAGCAGTACTTC. The encoded protein is CASSSATLAYEQYF.

This rearrangement joins TRBV19 to TRBJ1-2; TRBD1 matches 7 bases. The CDR3 is 14 amino acids. CDR1 and CDR2 from the germline V gene are LNHDA and SQIVND (reference sequence). V shed 6 bases and J 3 bases; nucleotides not matched to a gene: 7. The CDR3 protein is CASRPRGGYYGYTF. The DNA of the CDR3 is TGTGCCAGTAGGCCCAGGGGGGGTTACTATGGCTACACCTTC.

The chain links TRBV2 to TRBJ1-1; 12 nucleotides match TRBD1. This CDR3 has 18 amino acids. CDR1 is SNHLY and CDR2 is FYNNEI in the germline V gene. Losses at the gene ends were 7 bases for V and 3 bases for J; bases not matched to a gene: 15. The CDR3 here is CASIDTRDRGLFDTEAFF. CDR3 nucleotide sequence: TGTGCCAGCATTGATACCCGGGACAGGGGGCTGTTTGACACTGAAGCTTTCTTT.

This chain links TRBV12-5 with TRBJ2-7; weak D call: TRBD1 (6 bases). Germline-derived CDR1 and CDR2 are LGHNT and FRNRAP. V lost 6 bases and J lost 8, with 23 bases in between. The CDR3 is made up of 15 amino acids. The CDR3 sequence: CASGNHPQGSSQQYV. The CDR3 bases are TGTGCTAGTGGCAACCATCCACAGGGCTCATCCCAGCAGTACGTC.

V and J are TRBV6-6 and TRBJ1-2; 7 positions agree with TRBD1. The ends lost 8 bases at V and 6 bases at J; junction bases unmatched: 9. CDR3 size: 13 residues. CDR1 is MNHNY and CDR2 is SVGAGI in the germline V gene (reference sequence). CDR3 DNA: TGTGCCAGCGGAGGTACAGGGGAGCATGGCTACACCTTC. Protein sequence: CASGGTGEHGYTF.

The CDR3, as DNA: TGTGCCAGCAGTGACAGGGACAGGGCAAGCTCTGGGGCCAACGTCCTGACTTTC. This sequence encodes CASSDRDRASSGANVLTF. The chain couples TRBV6-4 to TRBJ2-6, with TRBD1 matching 9 bases. Losses at the gene ends were 2 bases for V and 0 bases for J; bases not matched to a gene: 5. This CDR3 is 18 amino acids long. In germline, CDR1 is MRHNA, CDR2 SNTAGT.

In this sample, this clone turned up once. This chain uses TRBV10-3 with TRBJ2-7; no firm D call. This CDR3 has 15 amino acids. CDR1 ENHRY and CDR2 SYGVKD come from the germline V gene. V lost 0 bases and J 7 bases, leaving 16 bases between the germline ends. The CDR3 bases are TGTGCCATCAGTGAGTCGATGTTACTGGCTGGGGAGCAGTACGTC. Its protein is CAISESMLLAGEQYV.

This clone was recorded a few times. The chain couples TRBV2 to TRBJ1-2; weak D call: TRBD1 (6 bases). The CDR3 is made up of 15 amino acids. V was pared by 7 bases and J by 6 bases, with 21 bases between. Germline CDR1 reads SNHLY; CDR2 reads FYNNEI. The CDR3 DNA reads TGTGCCAGCACTAAAAGGGACACATATACTGATGGCTACACCTTC. Translated: CASTKRDTYTDGYTF. Complete variable domain (other parts from reference TRBV2 and TRBJ1-2): EPEVTQTPSHQVTQMGQEVILRCVPISNHLYFYWYRQILGQKVEFLVSFYNNEISEKSEIFDDQFSVERPDGSNFTLKIRSTKLEDSAMYFCASTKRDTYTDGYTFGSGTRLTVV.

This chain uses TRBV10-2 with TRBJ2-2; 11 nucleotides line up with TRBD2. After removal of 4 bases from V and 6 bases from J, the junction contained 1 base not matched to a gene. The CDR3 is made up of 14 amino acids. Germline V gene lookup returns CDR1 WSHSY and CDR2 SAAADI. CDR3 loop: CASSVSGGAGELFF. The CDR3 DNA is TGCGCCAGCAGTGTTAGCGGGGGGGCCGGGGAGCTGTTTTTT.

The V gene is TRBV5-1, the J gene TRBJ1-2, with 7 nucleotides matching TRBD1. The trim removed 0 bases at V and 8 bases at J, leaving 7 bases unmatched. The V gene's germline CDR1 is SGHRS and CDR2 YFSETQ. This CDR3 region has 14 residues. In nucleotides, the CDR3 is TGCGCCAGCAGCTTGGGACAGGGTTTTATGGGCTACACCTTC. The encoded protein is CASSLGQGFMGYTF. The variable domain in full, completed from reference TRBV5-1 and TRBJ1-2, reads KAGVTQTPRYLIKTRGQQVTLSCSPISGHRSVSWYQQTPGQGLQFLFEYFSETQRNKGNFPGRFSGRQFSNSRSEMNVSTLELGDSALYLCASSLGQGFMGYTFGSGTRLTVV.

The table lists this clone with a count of one. The chain couples TRBV4-1 to TRBJ1-6; 9 bases align to TRBD1. The CDR3 runs to 18 residues. V trimming: 1 base; J trimming: 7 bases; junction bases outside the gene matches: 11. Germline-derived CDR1 and CDR2 are MGHRA and YSYEKL. CDR3 sequence reads: CASSQGTGQGKENSPLHF. The CDR3 coding sequence is TGCGCCAGCAGCCAAGGGACGGGACAGGGTAAAGAGAATTCACCCCTCCACTTT.

This chain connects TRBV2 to TRBJ2-5; 10 nucleotides match TRBD1. Looked up from germline, CDR1 is SNHLY and CDR2 is FYNNEI. This CDR3 is 15 amino acids long. V gave up 6 bases and J gave up 5 bases; unmatched junction bases: 9. This CDR3 is CASRDRDRGEETQYF. The CDR3 DNA follows: TGTGCCAGCAGGGACCGGGACAGGGGTGAGGAGACCCAGTACTTC. The full variable domain, its missing parts supplied by reference TRBV2 and TRBJ2-5, is EPEVTQTPSHQVTQMGQEVILRCVPISNHLYFYWYRQILGQKVEFLVSFYNNEISEKSEIFDDQFSVERPDGSNFTLKIRSTKLEDSAMYFCASRDRDRGEETQYFGPGTRLLVL.

The CDR3 DNA reads as TGCGCCAGCAGCCAGACCGGACAGGGGCCGAACACTGAAGCTTTCTTT. Translated, it gives CASSQTGQGPNTEAFF. The V and J genes are TRBV4-1 and TRBJ1-1; 9 positions agree with TRBD1. Germline V lookup: CDR1 MGHRA, CDR2 YSYEKL. J lost 1 base, V lost 3 bases, and 6 bases had no gene match. The CDR3 covers 16 residues.

The V call is TRBV2, the J call TRBJ2-1; 7 positions agree with TRBD1. The germline V gene encodes CDR1 SNHLY and CDR2 FYNNEI. This CDR3 region has 13 residues. J was trimmed by 9 bases and V by 5 bases; bases with no gene match: 7. CDR3 sequence reads: CASSLGPGGEQFF. For the CDR3, the DNA is TGTGCCAGCAGTCTCGGACCAGGGGGTGAGCAGTTCTTC.